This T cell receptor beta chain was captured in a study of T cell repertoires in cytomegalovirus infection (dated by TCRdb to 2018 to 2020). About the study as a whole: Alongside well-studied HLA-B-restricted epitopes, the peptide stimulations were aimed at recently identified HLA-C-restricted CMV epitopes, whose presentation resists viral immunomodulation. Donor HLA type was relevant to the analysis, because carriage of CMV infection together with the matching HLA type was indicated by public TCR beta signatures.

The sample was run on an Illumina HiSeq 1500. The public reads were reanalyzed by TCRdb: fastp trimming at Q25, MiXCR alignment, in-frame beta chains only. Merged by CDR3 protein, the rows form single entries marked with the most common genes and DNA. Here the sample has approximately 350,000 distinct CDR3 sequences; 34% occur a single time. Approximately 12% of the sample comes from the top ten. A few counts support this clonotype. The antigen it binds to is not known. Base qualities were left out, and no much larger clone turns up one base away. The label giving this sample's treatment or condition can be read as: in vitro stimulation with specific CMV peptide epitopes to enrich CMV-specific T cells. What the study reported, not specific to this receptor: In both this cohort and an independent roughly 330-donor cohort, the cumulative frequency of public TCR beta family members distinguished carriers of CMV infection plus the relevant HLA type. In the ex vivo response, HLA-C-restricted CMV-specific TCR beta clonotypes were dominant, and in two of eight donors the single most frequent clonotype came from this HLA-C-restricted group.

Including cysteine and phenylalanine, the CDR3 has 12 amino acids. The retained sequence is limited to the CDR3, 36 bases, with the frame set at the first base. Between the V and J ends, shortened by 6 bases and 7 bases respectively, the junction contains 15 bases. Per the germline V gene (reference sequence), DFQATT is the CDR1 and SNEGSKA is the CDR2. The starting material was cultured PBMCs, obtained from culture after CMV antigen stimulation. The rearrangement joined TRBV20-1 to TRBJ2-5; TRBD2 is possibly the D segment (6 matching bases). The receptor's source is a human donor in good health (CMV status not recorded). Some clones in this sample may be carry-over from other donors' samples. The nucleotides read TGCAGTGCCGGGGGAAGTTCTGGGACCCAGTACTTC. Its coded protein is CSAGGSSGTQYF.